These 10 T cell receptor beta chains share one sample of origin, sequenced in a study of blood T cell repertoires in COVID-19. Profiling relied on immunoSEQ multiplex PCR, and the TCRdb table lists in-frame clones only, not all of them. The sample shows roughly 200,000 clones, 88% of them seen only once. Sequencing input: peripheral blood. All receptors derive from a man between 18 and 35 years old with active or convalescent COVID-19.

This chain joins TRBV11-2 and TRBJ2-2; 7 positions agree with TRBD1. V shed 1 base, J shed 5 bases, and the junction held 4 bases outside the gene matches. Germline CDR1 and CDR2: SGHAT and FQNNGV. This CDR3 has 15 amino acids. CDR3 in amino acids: CASSLVGQPTGELFF. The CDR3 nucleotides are TGTGCCAGCAGCTTAGTGGGACAGCCTACCGGGGAGCTGTTTTTT.

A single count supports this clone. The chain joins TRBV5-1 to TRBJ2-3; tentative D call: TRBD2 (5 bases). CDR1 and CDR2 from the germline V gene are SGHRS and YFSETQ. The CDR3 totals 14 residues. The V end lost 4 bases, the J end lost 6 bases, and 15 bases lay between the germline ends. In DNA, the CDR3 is TGCGCCAGCAGCCCAGAGGGCCACTCGGATACGCAGTATTTT. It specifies CASSPEGHSDTQYF.

CDR3 protein: CASRDTDTDTQYF. The CDR3 coding sequence is TGTGCCAGCCGGGACACCGACACAGATACGCAGTATTTT. The rearrangement links TRBV19 to TRBJ2-3; TRBD1 is a possible D gene (6 bases). CDR3 length equals 13 residues. The V gene's germline CDR1 is LNHDA and CDR2 SQIVND (reference sequence). Trimming removed 9 bases at V and 2 bases at J, with 12 bases between.

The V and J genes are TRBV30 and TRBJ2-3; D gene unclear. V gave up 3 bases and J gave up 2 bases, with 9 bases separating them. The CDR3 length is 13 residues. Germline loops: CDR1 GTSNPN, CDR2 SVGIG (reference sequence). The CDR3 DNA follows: TGTGCCTGGAGGTCCAAGCCCACAGATACGCAGTATTTT. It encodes CAWRSKPTDTQYF.

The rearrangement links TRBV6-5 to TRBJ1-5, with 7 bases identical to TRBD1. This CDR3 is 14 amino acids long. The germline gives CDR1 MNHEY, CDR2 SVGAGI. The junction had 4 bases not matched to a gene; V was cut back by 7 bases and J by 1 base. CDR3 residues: CASNAGGSNQPQHF. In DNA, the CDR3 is TGTGCCAGCAATGCAGGGGGGAGCAATCAGCCCCAGCATTTT.

The DNA of the CDR3 is TGTGCCAGCAGCCAGTACCCTGGGCCCTCCTACGAGCAGTACTTC. Translation: CASSQYPGPSYEQYF. The rearrangement uses TRBV7-3 and TRBJ2-7; D is unclear. The CDR3 has 15 amino acids. From germline, CDR1 is SGHTA and CDR2 FQGTGA. V was shortened by 5 bases and J by 0 bases, with 14 bases between the two germline ends.

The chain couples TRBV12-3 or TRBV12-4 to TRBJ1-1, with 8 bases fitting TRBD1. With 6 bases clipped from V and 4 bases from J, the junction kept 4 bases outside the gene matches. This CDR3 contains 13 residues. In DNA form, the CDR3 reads TGTGCCAGCAGCACCGACAGGGGCACTGAAGCTTTCTTT. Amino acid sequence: CASSTDRGTEAFF.

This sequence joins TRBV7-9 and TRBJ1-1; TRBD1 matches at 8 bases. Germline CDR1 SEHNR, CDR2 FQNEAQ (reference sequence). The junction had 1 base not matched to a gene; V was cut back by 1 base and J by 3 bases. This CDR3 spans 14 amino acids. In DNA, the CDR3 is TGTGCCAGCAGCTTAGTACAGGGGGACACTGAAGCTTTCTTT. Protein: CASSLVQGDTEAFF.

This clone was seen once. CDR3 protein: CASKQGGVQPQHF. Written as DNA, the CDR3 is TGTGCCAGTAAGCAGGGTGGTGTTCAGCCCCAGCATTTT. The chain employs TRBV19 and TRBJ1-5, with D tentatively TRBD1 (5 bases). This CDR3 region has 13 residues. Looked up from germline, CDR1 is LNHDA and CDR2 is SQIVND (reference sequence). V was pared by 7 bases and J by 6 bases, with 13 bases between.

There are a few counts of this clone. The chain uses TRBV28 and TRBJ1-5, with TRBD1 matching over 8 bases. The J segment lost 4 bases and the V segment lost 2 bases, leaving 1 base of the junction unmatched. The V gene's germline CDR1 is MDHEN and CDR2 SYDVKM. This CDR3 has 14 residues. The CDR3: CASSLRQGNQPQHF. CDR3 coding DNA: TGTGCCAGCAGTTTACGACAGGGGAATCAGCCCCAGCATTTT.